This TCR beta chain is drawn from a study of cytomegalovirus exposure and HLA in healthy donors. The PCR made use of 60 Vbeta and 13 Jbeta primers. Assay: immunoSEQ multiplex PCR; the TCRdb copy retains only in-frame clones and omits some. The repertoire holds 200,000 or so clones, with approximately 82% as singletons. V lost 0 bases to trimming and J lost 1 base, with 15 bases between them. This CDR3 spans 17 amino acids. From germline, CDR1 is MGHRA and CDR2 YSYEKL. This sequence joins TRBV4-1 and TRBJ1-2, with D possibly TRBD1 on 6 matching bases. The TCR sequence derives from a woman younger than 35 in good health and CMV-seropositive. Sequenced sample: PBMCs. CDR3 residues: CASSQETGTFYNYGYTF. In DNA form, the CDR3 reads TGCGCCAGCAGCCAAGAAACGGGGACATTCTATAACTATGGCTACACCTTC.